These T cell receptor beta chains were read from a single sample in a study of cytomegalovirus exposure and HLA in healthy donors. Generated by immunoSEQ multiplex PCR, the TCRdb table keeps only in-frame clones and is missing some. In the table there are 150,000 to 200,000 clones, 70% to 90% of which are singletons. Sequenced: PBMCs. These receptors were taken from a woman younger than 45 in good health and CMV-seronegative. Both conserved end residues are trimmed from each CDR3. Each record gives: V gene, clone size, J gene, CDR3 protein. Size is stated for part of the rows, as once, few or many counts, or as a class when the clone is expanded.

TRBV7-9	NA	TRBJ1-2	ASSPSDRGAGYT
TRBV11-2	NA	NA	ASSLDRGRSYEQY
TRBV28	NA	TRBJ1-5	ASRTPGQGGQPQH
TRBV7-8	NA	TRBJ2-7	ASSLAIDRSEYYEQY
TRBV7-2	NA	TRBJ2-6	ASSSTPGGANGLT
TRBV27	NA	TRBJ2-2	ASKPLAGFPGELF
TRBV9	NA	TRBJ2-7	ASSALGTGDYEQY
TRBV4-1	NA	TRBJ1-2	ASSQARLSQGNGYT
TRBV28	NA	TRBJ1-5	ASSLGGKGNQPQH
TRBV18	NA	TRBJ2-4	ASSPPTGTSEAKNSQY
TRBV25-1	NA	TRBJ1-1	ASRDSGWDTEAF
TRBV7-2	NA	TRBJ1-1	ASSRAGAEAF
TRBV28	NA	TRBJ2-7	ASSDRAGEQY
TRBV29-1	NA	TRBJ2-5	SVLQFGGRETQY
TRBV7-2	few	TRBJ2-2	ASSLQGAGGELF
TRBV28	NA	TRBJ2-5	ASRTGNQETQY
TRBV29-1	NA	TRBJ2-2	SVLTGATNTGELF
TRBV5-4	NA	TRBJ2-7	ASSSTTGDGQY
TRBV27	NA	TRBJ2-3	ASSGLAGISDTQY
TRBV19	NA	TRBJ2-6	ASSMEGQGGTGANVLT
TRBV19	NA	TRBJ1-2	ASSMTGANNGYT
TRBV27	NA	TRBJ2-7	ASSFLGAMGNEQY
TRBV29-1	NA	TRBJ2-3	SAKLRGTDTQY
TRBV7-9	few	TRBJ2-7	ASSLVGGPRDEQY
TRBV28	once	TRBJ2-2	ASSFTSRKAGTGELF